Sequencing of this T cell receptor (beta chain) was carried out in a study of blood T cell repertoires in COVID-19. Study background: Samples representing acute and convalescent COVID-19 were sourced from the United States, Italy and Spain. Nucleic acid was either cDNA or gDNA, and it came from T cells, B-cell-depleted T cells, or PBMCs.

As processed by the authors: Reference gene primer amplification in the assay estimated nucleated cell counts. Here immunoSEQ multiplex PCR was the method, and the copy in TCRdb shows in-frame clones only, minus some. That table furnishes V, J and clone size, whereas the DNA furnished D and trimming. The repertoire consists of a few hundred thousand clones, with 87% occurring once and the leading ten covering over 9.5%. Trimming took off 4 bases at V and 9 bases at J, with 13 bases between the two ends. The CDR3 has 13 residues. Germline CDR1 and CDR2: MNHEY and SMNVEV (reference sequence). The sequence came from a young woman who had recovered from COVID-19. The chain combines TRBV27 with TRBJ2-1, with D maybe TRBD2 (5 bases). The sequencing sample was made of peripheral blood. CDR3 coding DNA: TGTGCCAGCAGTTCACGGGGTACCGGTGAGCAGTTCTTC. This sequence encodes CASSSRGTGEQFF.